This T cell receptor beta chain is drawn from a study of cytomegalovirus exposure and HLA in healthy donors listed by TCRdb under 2017. Study-level background: In an earlier analysis of around 540 of the donors, under 300 Gb of sequence data and just under 120 million unique TCR beta sequences from about 180 million T cells were reported. An early release that covered about 600 HLA-typed donors contained approximately 300 gigabases of sequencing data and tens of millions of unique TCR sequences. Among the roughly 370 genotyped donors, approximately 76% belonged to the genetic ancestry cluster associated with self-reported Caucasian donors. The study aimed to test whether signatures of past pathogen exposure could be identified by cataloging public T cell receptors. The T cell repertoires of several hundred subjects were profiled by immunosequencing and related to cytomegalovirus serostatus. Besides the first cohort of around 670 subjects, a separate validation cohort made up of 120 different subjects was used. To predict cytomegalovirus infection status, the study combined high-throughput TCR immunosequencing, statistical association of individual TCRs with disease status, and machine learning. A later analysis re-analyzed previously published TCR beta repertoires from 550 to 700 donors and added high-resolution HLA genotyping to study TCR occurrence patterns. Rather than drawing on any new phenotypic data, the later analysis identified candidate immune exposures from TCR beta sequences and the way those sequences occurred across donors. An earlier analysis of several hundred of the donors applied high-throughput TCR beta sequencing to assess whether each TCR beta V gene segment acted as functional or pseudogenic. Donor age, sex, ethnicity and CMV serostatus were collected together with the repertoire data. In a later genetic analysis, genome-wide SNP genotypes for about 55% of the roughly 670 donors were used, and that subset was treated as a discovery cohort. All discovery cohort repertoires had been generated using a single sequencing platform. Both class I and class II loci were covered by HLA typing, at four-digit resolution. The number of donors typed differed by locus, with about 620-630 for A, B, C, DRB1 and DQB1, roughly 520 for DQA1, 606 for DPA1, and roughly 450 for DPB1. Roughly 5 DR-DQ haplotypes were handled as single units for association and clustering, since linkage in the cohort was strong. On average, roughly 250,000 unique TCR beta nucleotide sequences were sequenced per donor among some 430 genotyped donors of the cohort, with 15% to 20% of those sequences being non-productive. General conclusions and limits of the study: A further reported finding was that TCR beta sequences accurately predicted the HLA-A and HLA-B alleles for most subjects in the first cohort. Three of the identified cytomegalovirus-associated TCR beta chains were confirmed in vitro to be specific for cytomegalovirus antigens. An association between a missense DCLRE1C variant and V-gene and J-gene trimming of TCR beta chains was found in a later genetic analysis and replicated in an independent cohort. The study gave a list of 150 to 200 TCR beta chains associated with cytomegalovirus. According to a later analysis, parvovirus B19, influenza, CMV and Epstein-Barr virus appeared linked to several top co-occurrence clusters. The presence/absence analyses assumed that sequencing depth was roughly uniform across donors, and that assumption may not be true. Because counts were too low, about 17 rarely observed V segments, including chromosome 9 orphons, were excluded from the earlier analysis of 587 of the donors. In a later analysis, about 16,000 TCR beta sequences were associated with specific HLA alleles at a false discovery rate of 0.05. The authors suggested that the approach could potentially be extended to other disease states and immunological phenotypes. Assigning TCR associations to individual alleles was difficult when HLA alleles, especially DR and DQ, strongly co-occurred. Compared with equally common non-associated chains, HLA-associated TCR beta chains in a later analysis were more clonally expanded and had lower generation probabilities. Some IMGT-functional V segments, including TRBV6-2 and TRBV6-3, could not be distinguished by the 87-base-pair reads and were therefore excluded. In a later analysis, most CMV-associated TCR beta chains were found to appear HLA-restricted, with HLA associations seemingly driven largely by CMV exposure. According to a later genetic analysis, donors in an Asian-associated ancestry cluster had fewer N-insertions in productive TCRs than the roughly 700-donor mean. This cohort had only TCR beta chains sequenced, and the lack of alpha or paired-chain data limited which features could be detected. The classifier was reported to diagnose cytomegalovirus status with high specificity and sensitivity in both the original cohort and the validation cohort. Linkage disequilibrium might explain the correlated functional status among segregating V segments, but an unknown experimental factor could not be excluded. An earlier analysis of approximately 590 of the donors showed that most TCR beta V segments appeared in productive rearrangements either about 87% or about 30% of the time, which broadly matched IMGT annotations. While some public TCRs were present in many individuals, most TCR sequences turned up only very rarely across donors. HLA typing was unavailable for some donors at each locus, so association tests used only the typed subset. A later analysis found that TCR association rates varied across HLA loci, with DRB1 alleles showing the most associated TCRs and HLA-C alleles the fewest. CMV serostatus was the only immune exposure information available for the cohort. The sequencing pipeline was judged likely to have produced a cluster of highly shared sequence variants as a technical artifact.

Library generation was performed with the immunoSEQ multiplex PCR assay. The multiplex PCR relied on a mix of 60 forward primers for TCR Vbeta segments and 13 reverse primers for TCR Jbeta segments. A multiplex PCR assay on genomic DNA amplified the CDR3 region of rearranged TCR beta genes. On the Illumina HiSeq System, the amplified TCR beta libraries were sequenced as 87-base-pair reads. The original pipeline was this. In a later analysis, around 80 million unique TCR beta chains were counted across the 500 to 700 repertoires, and roughly 11 million of these chains were shared by at least two donors. Raw reads were error-corrected and collapsed into unique sequences by a nearest-neighbor algorithm in which closely related sequences were merged to remove PCR and sequencing errors. To assign V, D and J gene segments, CDR3 sequences were aligned to IMGT reference sequences. Each retained sequence needed at least a six-nucleotide match to both a V gene segment and a J gene segment. Rearrangements were classified as productive when the CDR3 lacked stop codons and remained in frame with V and J, and all other rearrangements were classified as non-productive. Following IMGT convention, CDR3 was defined as the stretch from the second conserved V-encoded cysteine to the conserved J-encoded phenylalanine. The earlier analysis of fewer than 750 of the donors excluded sequences that lacked an unambiguous match to a single V gene segment. In an earlier analysis of roughly 600 of the donors, a V segment was called functional when productive rearrangements were above 56.7%, and segregating when the standard deviation between donors exceeded 5%. A statistical classification framework was built to diagnose cytomegalovirus status from the catalog of TCR beta chain sequences. V and J gene assignment, in a later analysis, came from comparing TCR nucleotide sequences with IMGT/GENE-DB human TR gene sequences. The TCRdist pipeline was used in a later analysis to assign CDR3 sequences and most-parsimonious VDJ recombination scenarios. In a later analysis, each TCR beta chain was defined by its CDR3 amino acid sequence together with its V-gene family, and reads lacking a unique V-gene family were excluded. In a later analysis, a few hundred highly shared, low-generation-probability nucleotide sequences were removed to address suspected cross-contamination and a sequencing artifact. A later analysis calculated a clonal expansion index for each public chain from normalized within-repertoire ranks of inferred template counts. A later analysis computed generation probabilities with a VDJ recombination model fitted to out-of-frame rearrangements, and checked the results against IGoR. Hypergeometric tests were used in a later analysis to score TCR-TCR, TCR-HLA and TCR-CMV co-occurrence, with a repertoire-size bias correction applied to the TCR pairs. False discovery rates were estimated in a later analysis by permuting HLA or CMV assignments 20 times. In a later analysis, co-occurring TCRs were grouped using DBSCAN, with TCRdist sequence similarity added in when clustering inside HLA-allele-positive subsets. For co-occurrence clustering, repertoires with fewer than 30,000 or more than 120,000 public chains were excluded, along with 5 or 6 repertoires with anomalous nucleotide sharing. The table was pulled from immuneACCESS by TCRdb, which kept in-frame rearrangements only. Such tables lose some clones; where checked, under half of the loss comes from unresolved V genes, and the rest has no known cause. The D gene and trimming were derived from the DNA, and the V and J assignments and clone size from that table. The sample table lists some 120,000 clones, around 8.5% of them with a count of one. The top ten constitute under 5.5% of the sample.

The cohort was made up of 500 to 850 healthy bone marrow donors. All cohort members were sampled while nominally healthy, although unrecorded immune exposures were likely present. The donor was CMV seronegative and belonged to the group of around 350 seronegative cohort members. A peripheral blood sample was collected from each donor, and TCR beta sequencing was performed on peripheral blood mononuclear cells. The Qiagen DNeasy Blood Extraction Kit was used to extract genomic DNA from the blood cell samples. This clone was seen more than once but under ten times. No cognate antigen has been identified for it. One base away there is no much larger clone; base qualities are not given. The germline V gene yields MGHDK for CDR1 and SYGVNS for CDR2. V loses 2 bases at its end and J loses 2 bases; junction bases beyond the gene matches: 2. The CDR3 starts with the cysteine, ends with the phenylalanine, and has 15 residues. The CDR3 DNA has 45 bases and is translated from base 1.

This sequence originates from a man aged 35 to 55 in good health and CMV-seronegative. The chain is made from TRBV25-1 and TRBJ2-5, with 10 bases matching TRBD2. Material: PBMCs. This receptor carries the CDR3 CASSEGLAEQETQYF. The DNA sequence is as follows: TGTGCCAGCAGTGAAGGACTAGCGGAGCAAGAGACCCAGTACTTC.